This TCR beta chain was recorded in a study of T-cell reconstitution after alpha-beta-depleted transplantation in children. This clonotype was seen at least ten times. As yet, its antigen is unknown. Unique molecular identifiers were incorporated when the TCRbeta library was constructed. TCRdb itself ran the PCR reads through MiXCR, one entry per CDR3 protein. The sample lists 500,000 to 650,000 distinct CDR3 sequences, roughly an eighth occurring once. Germline CDR1 reads DFQATT; CDR2 reads SNEGSKA (reference sequence). Trimming stripped 1 base from V and 5 bases from J, with 6 bases between. This CDR3 has 12 amino acids. Findings and limits, study-wide: Newly produced T cells mostly accounted for T-cell counts and diversity one year post-transplant.

This sequence joins TRBV20-1 and TRBJ2-1; D uncertain. The sequencing used PBMCs, mostly from graft donor cells, collected 180 days after TCRalphabeta/CD19-depleted stem cell transplant. The sequence derives from a female patient between 2 and 15 years old who had a stem cell transplant for aplastic anemia, so the T cells may come from the graft donor. CDR3 loop: CSARVENNEQFF. Here the CDR3 DNA reads TGCAGTGCTAGAGTGGAGAACAATGAGCAGTTCTTC.